Each of the 24 T cell receptor beta chains below was sequenced from the same sample in a study of technical replicates of blood from a handful of donors (dated by TCRdb to 2015 to 2018). Libraries were made using the immunoSEQ multiplex PCR assay. Held by TCRdb, this immuneACCESS table contains in-frame sequences only and omits some clones. Under half of the omission traces to an unresolved V gene where checked; the cause of the rest is unknown. The sample contains about 68,000 clones, 95% to 98% of them found a single time. The ten top clones hold approximately 0.25% of the sample. The source material was T cells isolated from PBMCs. Every receptor here comes from a human donor in good health.

The V and J genes are TRBV25-1 and TRBJ2-3; 8 bases align to TRBD2. Germline assignment: CDR1 MGHDK and CDR2 SYGVNS. CDR3 length: 14 amino acids. Trimming cost V 3 bases and J 4 bases; bases outside gene matches: 3. The CDR3 bases are TGTGCCAGCAGTGACCTAGCGGGCCCAGATACGCAGTATTTT. It encodes CASSDLAGPDTQYF.

J is TRBJ2-3 and V is TRBV9; D is ambiguous. Germline CDR1 SGDLS, CDR2 YYNGEE. Trimming took off 5 bases at V and 2 bases at J, with 9 bases between the two ends. The CDR3 is 13 residues long. As DNA, the CDR3 is TGTGCCAGCAGTGTTCTCCCCACAGATACGCAGTATTTT. Amino acids: CASSVLPTDTQYF.

The rearrangement uses TRBV18 and TRBJ2-7, with 7 bases aligning to TRBD1. The germline V gene encodes CDR1 KGHSH and CDR2 LQKENI. V was clipped by 6 bases and J by 7 bases; unmatched bases: 6. CDR3 size: 12 residues. CDR3 sequence (DNA): TGTGCCAGCTCTCGACAGGGTCAGGAGCAGTACTTC. Translated: CASSRQGQEQYF. The whole variable domain, remainder taken from reference TRBV18 and TRBJ2-7, is NAGVMQNPRHLVRRRGQEARLRCSPMKGHSHVYWYRQLPEEGLKFMVYLQKENIIDESGMPKERFSAEFPKEGPSILRIQQVVRGDSAAYFCASSRQGQEQYFGPGTRLTVT.

The chain uses TRBV11-3 and TRBJ2-2, with D perhaps matching TRBD2 (5 bases). The germline V gene encodes CDR1 SGHNT and CDR2 YENEEA. With 2 bases removed from V and 7 bases from J, the gap between germline ends came to 8 bases. The CDR3 sequence is 13 residues long. CDR3 nucleotides: TGTGCCAGCAGCTTAAGGGAGATCGGGGAGCTGTTTTTT. This gives the protein CASSLREIGELFF.

The chain combines TRBV5-6 with TRBJ2-1, with D hard to call. Germline V gene data show CDR1 as SGHDT and CDR2 as YYEEEE. The CDR3 extends over 11 amino acids. V was clipped by 3 bases and J by 8 bases, with 6 bases between them. CDR3 sequence: CASSSSYEQFF. Here the CDR3 DNA reads TGTGCCAGCAGCTCCTCTTATGAGCAGTTCTTC.

This chain uses TRBV21-1 with TRBJ1-1; TRBD1 was called by the table and not checked on the DNA. TRBV21-1 is assigned pseudogene status. CDR3 length: 13 residues. CDR3 residues: CASSKDRDAEAFF. The CDR3 nucleotides are TGTGCCAGCAGCAAGGACAGGGACGCTGAAGCTTTCTTT.

CDR3 DNA sequence: TGTGCCAGCAGCTCTACAAGGGGGCTAGACTATGGCTACACCTTC. As protein: CASSSTRGLDYGYTF. The chain joins TRBV7-9 to TRBJ1-2; 7 bases match TRBD1. Germline CDR1 SEHNR, CDR2 FQNEAQ (reference sequence). The ends lost 4 bases at V and 3 bases at J; junction bases unmatched: 8. This CDR3 contains 15 residues.

The chain links TRBV6-5 to TRBJ2-1; 7 bases map to TRBD2. CDR3 length: 16 amino acids. J was trimmed by 6 bases and V by 1 base; bases with no gene match: 9. Germline assignment: CDR1 MNHEY and CDR2 SVGAGI. This chain's CDR3 is CASSYYKRDGLNEQFF. Written as DNA, the CDR3 is TGTGCCAGCAGTTACTATAAGCGGGACGGCCTCAATGAGCAGTTCTTC.

This clone was seen only once. The genes are TRBV30 and TRBJ1-2; a weak D match, TRBD1 (6 bases). This CDR3 region has 12 residues. V shed 1 base and J shed 5 bases, with 8 bases lying between them. Germline V gene data show CDR1 as GTSNPN and CDR2 as SVGIG (reference sequence). CDR3 protein: CAWSAGAYGYTF. In DNA form, the CDR3 reads TGTGCCTGGAGTGCAGGGGCATATGGCTACACCTTC.

CDR3 region: CASWTSGGDTEAFF. The DNA of the CDR3 is TGTGCCAGCTGGACCTCAGGCGGGGACACTGAAGCTTTCTTT. The chain joins TRBV6-6 to TRBJ1-1, with D uncertain. Germline values: CDR1 MNHNY, CDR2 SVGAGI (reference sequence). The V and J ends lost 8 bases and 3 bases respectively, with 16 bases between them. This CDR3 has 14 residues.

The table lists this clone with a count of one. The gene calls are TRBV27 and TRBJ2-1; 9 bases line up with TRBD2. The ends lost 1 base at V and 2 bases at J; junction bases unmatched: 6. The germline V gene encodes CDR1 MNHEY and CDR2 SMNVEV (reference sequence). The CDR3 contains 17 residues. Here the CDR3 DNA reads TGTGCCAGCAGTTTATGGGCGGCGGGAGGGCCCTACAATGAGCAGTTCTTC. It translates to CASSLWAAGGPYNEQFF.

This chain uses TRBV10-3 with TRBJ2-5; 7 nucleotides align to TRBD2. The CDR3 totals 13 residues. V lost 10 bases, J lost 1 base, and 6 bases stayed unmatched. Germline V gene lookup returns CDR1 ENHRY and CDR2 SYGVKD. For the CDR3, the DNA is TGTGCCACCTTAGCGGGCGTCCAAGAGACCCAGTACTTC. Translation: CATLAGVQETQYF.

This clone was counted a few times. V usage is TRBV4-1 and J usage is TRBJ2-7, with TRBD1 matching over 9 bases. There are 18 residues in the CDR3. V shed 3 bases, J shed 3 bases, and the junction held 15 bases outside the gene matches. From germline, CDR1 is MGHRA and CDR2 YSYEKL. CDR3 in amino acids: CASSHTLRDRALNYEQYF. The DNA of the CDR3 is TGCGCCAGCAGCCACACCTTACGGGACAGGGCCCTAAACTACGAGCAGTACTTC.

The chain links TRBV19 to TRBJ2-1; TRBD2 is a possible D gene (6 bases). Per germline, CDR1 LNHDA and CDR2 SQIVND (reference sequence). Trimming shortened V by 0 bases and J by 2 bases, and 11 bases separated the two germline ends. The CDR3 is 16 residues long. This CDR3 is CASSIEPGRTYNEQFF. DNA for the CDR3: TGTGCCAGTAGTATAGAGCCAGGGAGGACCTACAATGAGCAGTTCTTC.

The J gene is TRBJ2-7, the V gene TRBV6-1, with 10 bases lining up with TRBD2. The V gene end was trimmed by 3 bases and the J gene end by 2 bases; junction bases not matched to a gene: 4. The CDR3 runs to 15 residues. Germline V lookup: CDR1 MNHNS, CDR2 SASEGT. The DNA for the CDR3 is TGTGCCAGCAGTGAGGGACTAGCGATTACCTACGAGCAGTACTTC. This gives the protein CASSEGLAITYEQYF.

The CDR3 is CASSPLVIAGADEQFF. The CDR3 DNA is TGTGCCAGCAGCCCATTGGTGATAGCGGGAGCCGATGAGCAGTTCTTC. The J gene is TRBJ2-1, the V gene TRBV7-9, with 9 bases matching TRBD2. The J segment lost 8 bases and the V segment lost 5 bases, leaving 13 bases of the junction unmatched. The CDR3 is 16 amino acids. Germline V gene sequence: CDR1 SEHNR, CDR2 FQNEAQ (reference sequence).

The rearrangement joins TRBV27 to TRBJ2-7; TRBD1 agrees at 7 bases. V shed 7 bases, J shed 0 bases, and the junction held 9 bases outside the gene matches. The germline gives CDR1 MNHEY, CDR2 SMNVEV (reference sequence). This CDR3 comprises 15 residues. CDR3 loop: CASTGSDRPSYEQYF. The DNA of the CDR3 is TGTGCCAGCACCGGTTCGGACAGGCCCTCCTACGAGCAGTACTTC.

The V call is TRBV6-5, the J call TRBJ1-1; no firm D call. Germline-derived CDR1 and CDR2 are MNHEY and SVGAGI. The V gene lost 3 bases and the J gene lost 1 base, with 9 bases spanning the gap. CDR3 length: 14 residues. The CDR3 DNA sequence: TGTGCCAGCAGTTATTCTGGGAGGAACACTGAAGCTTTCTTT. It encodes CASSYSGRNTEAFF.

The genes are TRBV2 and TRBJ2-1; D uncertain. The CDR3 sequence is 11 residues long. Germline values: CDR1 SNHLY, CDR2 FYNNEI. V was pared by 5 bases and J by 9 bases, with 8 bases between. CDR3 amino acids: CASSPPGEQFF. The CDR3 coding sequence is TGTGCCAGCAGTCCCCCGGGTGAGCAGTTCTTC.

V gene TRBV30 combines with J gene TRBJ2-1, with D maybe TRBD2 (6 bases). Trimming cost V 0 bases and J 3 bases, with 21 bases left between them. The CDR3 runs to 18 residues. CDR1 and CDR2 (germline): GTSNPN, SVGIG (reference sequence). The CDR3 DNA follows: TGTGCCTGGAGTGTACTGAAACGGAGGGGCGGGTACTACAATGAGCAGTTCTTC. Translated, it gives CAWSVLKRRGGYYNEQFF. Filled out from reference TRBV30 and TRBJ2-1, the complete variable domain reads SQTIHQWPATLVQPVGSPLSLECTVEGTSNPNLYWYRQAAGRGLQLLFYSVGIGQISSEVPQNLSASRPQDRQFILSSKKLLLSDSGFYLCAWSVLKRRGGYYNEQFFGPGTRLTVL.

This chain joins TRBV9 and TRBJ2-7; D is perhaps TRBD1 (6 bases). The V and J ends lost 0 bases and 5 bases respectively, with 9 bases between them. Germline V lookup: CDR1 SGDLS, CDR2 YYNGEE. This CDR3 contains 13 residues. The CDR3 sequence is CASSVGHRDEQYF. The CDR3 bases are TGTGCCAGCAGCGTAGGACACAGGGACGAGCAGTACTTC.

The genes are TRBV13 and TRBJ2-7; 9 bases are a match to TRBD2. The V gene's germline CDR1 is PRHDT and CDR2 FYEKMQ (reference sequence). CDR3 length: 15 residues. Trimming cost V 5 bases and J 5 bases; bases outside gene matches: 10. The CDR3 coding sequence is TGTGCCAGCAGCCCCGTTAGCGGGAGAACCCACGAGCAGTACTTC. Encoded protein: CASSPVSGRTHEQYF.

The chain recombines TRBV4-1 with TRBJ2-1, with D possibly TRBD1 on 5 matching bases. The CDR3 is made up of 13 amino acids. Germline-derived CDR1 and CDR2 are MGHRA and YSYEKL. V dropped 4 bases and J dropped 6 bases, with 10 bases sitting between them. CDR3 in amino acids: CASSRQGFNEQFF. The CDR3 DNA reads as TGCGCCAGCAGCCGCCAGGGTTTCAATGAGCAGTTCTTC.

CDR3: CASSLDIPSNQPQHF. The CDR3 region has the DNA TGTGCCAGCAGTTTGGACATCCCTAGCAATCAGCCCCAGCATTTT. This chain links TRBV6-5 with TRBJ1-5, with a tentative D call TRBD1 (5 bases). This CDR3 region has 15 residues. Germline loops: CDR1 MNHEY, CDR2 SVGAGI. V was cut by 4 bases and J by 0 bases, with 10 bases left in between.